This TCR beta chain stems from a study of T cell repertoires in cytomegalovirus infection. Study outcomes and limitations: HLA-C-restricted CMV clonotypes gave the most frequent clonotype in two of eight donors.

Via MiXCR, TCRdb re-called the reads, giving one row per CDR3 protein. The sample records around 300,000 distinct CDR3 sequences, 9.5% being singletons. This CDR3 comprises 14 residues. V lost 5 bases and J lost 4, with 15 bases in between. The germline CDR1 and CDR2 sequences are SGHDT and YYEEEE. In regard to this clonotype: Its antigen is unknown.

The specimen sequenced was PBMCs. The chain employs TRBV5-6 and TRBJ1-1; D uncertain. This clonotype was obtained from a human donor in good health (CMV status not recorded). Some clones in this sample may be carry-over from other donors' samples. CDR3: CASSSLIRFTEAFF. The CDR3 bases are TGTGCCAGCAGTTCGCTTATCCGGTTCACTGAAGCTTTCTTT.